This TCR beta chain emerged from a study of CD8 T cells in ankylosing spondylitis. Study-level results: Both synovial fluid and blood in reactive arthritis had previously been reported to carry some motif variants. The clones that were linked to disease were reported to be significantly enriched in matched synovial fluid samples from ankylosing spondylitis patients.

CDR1 and CDR2 from the germline V gene are SGHRS and YFSETQ. Trimming cost V 5 bases and J 2 bases; bases outside gene matches: 6. The CDR3 covers 14 residues. In making TCR beta libraries, quantitative 5'-RACE with molecular barcodes was used. TCRdb re-analysed the 5' RACE reads in MiXCR, keeping a single row per CDR3 protein. In the table there are 130,000 or so distinct CDR3 sequences, about 7% of which are singletons. This clonotype has at least ten counts. Its target is not known. The clonotype comes from a male donor with ankylosing spondylitis or in good health (not recorded which). The specimen was blood, either unsorted or a sorted T cell fraction (not recorded which). The chain employs TRBV5-1 and TRBJ2-7, with TRBD1 identical over 8 bases. CDR3 in DNA: TGCGCCAGCAGAGTCTGGGGACAGGCCTACGAGCAGTACTTC. It specifies CASRVWGQAYEQYF.